Shown below are 31 T cell receptor beta chains from a single sample sequenced in a study of CD8+ T cells in alopecia areata. Treatment denoted: oral pan-JAK inhibitor, 5-10 mg twice daily. RNA was extracted and reverse transcribed into cDNA as the sequencing template. The method was immunoSEQ multiplex PCR; TCRdb's version includes in-frame clones alone and lacks a portion of them. The sample records around 100,000 clones, about three fifths being singletons. The sample consisted of CD8+ T cells sorted from blood, taken at week 24, from a patient treated with tofacitinib. Every receptor here comes from a human donor with alopecia areata.

The chain employs TRBV13 and TRBJ2-5, with D tentatively TRBD1 (5 bases). Per germline, CDR1 PRHDT and CDR2 FYEKMQ (reference sequence). The CDR3 runs to 14 residues. Trimming removed 1 base from V and 2 bases from J, with 8 bases in between. The CDR3 protein is CASSLADNQETQYF. The CDR3, as DNA: TGTGCCAGCAGCTTAGCGGACAATCAAGAGACCCAGTACTTC.

J is TRBJ1-1 and V is TRBV4-1; the match to TRBD1 covers 9 bases. The length of the CDR3 is 13 residues. Germline lookup yields CDR1 MGHRA and CDR2 YSYEKL. V shed 5 bases and J 5 bases; nucleotides not matched to a gene: 3. The CDR3 DNA reads as TGCGCCAGCAGCTACGGACAGGGGACTGAAGCTTTCTTT. It translates to CASSYGQGTEAFF.

This chain links TRBV5-1 with TRBJ1-1; D not certain. The V end lost 0 bases, the J end lost 1 base, and 10 bases lay between the germline ends. The CDR3 has 15 residues. The germline V gene has CDR1 SGHRS and CDR2 YFSETQ. The CDR3, as DNA: TGCGCCAGCAGCTTGGACAGTTTGCCGAACACTGAAGCTTTCTTT. This sequence encodes CASSLDSLPNTEAFF.

This rearrangement joins TRBV5-6 to TRBJ2-3, with D possibly TRBD2 on 6 matching bases. Trimming removed 4 bases at V and 4 bases at J, with 22 bases between. This CDR3 contains 17 residues. CDR1 is SGHDT, CDR2 YYEEEE, per germline. For the CDR3, the DNA is TGTGCCAGCAGCCCGACTCCTAGCGCCTTTGGGCCAGATACGCAGTATTTT. It translates to CASSPTPSAFGPDTQYF.

The J gene is TRBJ2-7, the V gene TRBV13; D gene unclear. The CDR3 has 11 amino acids. Germline lookup yields CDR1 PRHDT and CDR2 FYEKMQ (reference sequence). V lost 5 bases to trimming and J lost 0 bases, with 2 bases between them. For the CDR3, the DNA is TGTGCCAGCAGCCACTCCTACGAGCAGTACTTC. The encoded protein is CASSHSYEQYF.

This clone has only a few counts. The V gene is TRBV30, the J gene TRBJ2-1, with no clear D. Trimming left V 2 bases short and J 9 bases short, with 8 bases between. Germline values: CDR1 GTSNPN, CDR2 SVGIG (reference sequence). The CDR3 has 11 residues. CDR3 sequence reads: CAWSLSGEQFF. As DNA, the CDR3 is TGTGCCTGGAGTCTCTCGGGTGAGCAGTTCTTC. The variable domain in full, with the rest retrieved from reference TRBV30 and TRBJ2-1, is SQTIHQWPATLVQPVGSPLSLECTVEGTSNPNLYWYRQAAGRGLQLLFYSVGIGQISSEVPQNLSASRPQDRQFILSSKKLLLSDSGFYLCAWSLSGEQFFGPGTRLTVL.

The V call is TRBV6-6, the J call TRBJ2-2, with D unclear. This CDR3 has 13 amino acids. Trimming shortened V by 5 bases and J by 6 bases, and 10 bases separated the two germline ends. Looked up from germline, CDR1 is MNHNY and CDR2 is SVGAGI (reference sequence). The CDR3 is CASSPGFSGELFF. DNA for the CDR3: TGTGCCAGCAGTCCGGGTTTCTCCGGGGAGCTGTTTTTT.

This clone was found a few times. Its ends do not fully match the called genes, so a read error is possible. This rearrangement joins TRBV4-1 to TRBJ2-1; 16 bases agree with TRBD2. The CDR3 consists of 16 residues. Germline values: CDR1 MGHRA, CDR2 YSYEKL. CDR3 region: CASSQGTSGGANEQFF. Here the CDR3 DNA reads TGTGCCAGCAGCCAAGGGACTAGCGGGGGGGCCAATGAGCAGTTCTTC.

This clone has only a few counts. This rearrangement joins TRBV15 to TRBJ2-1, with 7 bases matching TRBD1. The ends lost 3 bases at V and 4 bases at J; junction bases unmatched: 3. The CDR3 runs to 14 residues. CDR1 and CDR2 from the germline V gene are LNHNV and YYDKDF (reference sequence). CDR3 loop: CATSSPQGYNEQFF. The CDR3 DNA sequence: TGTGCCACCAGCAGTCCACAGGGGTACAATGAGCAGTTCTTC.

The chain combines TRBV25-1 with TRBJ1-2; a weak D match, TRBD1 (5 bases). Germline values: CDR1 MGHDK, CDR2 SYGVNS. The V end lost 4 bases, the J end lost 0 bases, and 21 bases lay between the germline ends. The CDR3 spans 18 residues. The CDR3 loop reads CASSGSGTEWKTNYGYTF. In DNA form, the CDR3 reads TGTGCCAGCAGTGGATCGGGGACGGAGTGGAAGACTAACTATGGCTACACCTTC.

The CDR3: CASSLETGVPYQETQYF. The CDR3 DNA reads as TGCGCCAGCAGCTTGGAAACCGGGGTCCCATACCAAGAGACCCAGTACTTC. The rearrangement links TRBV5-1 to TRBJ2-5, with D possibly matching TRBD2 (5 bases). V lost 0 bases and J lost 0, with 15 bases in between. Germline V gene sequence: CDR1 SGHRS, CDR2 YFSETQ. The CDR3 runs to 17 residues. Variable domain in full (rest from reference TRBV5-1 and TRBJ2-5): KAGVTQTPRYLIKTRGQQVTLSCSPISGHRSVSWYQQTPGQGLQFLFEYFSETQRNKGNFPGRFSGRQFSNSRSEMNVSTLELGDSALYLCASSLETGVPYQETQYFGPGTRLLVL.

The chain uses TRBV7-9 and TRBJ1-1; the D gene is possibly TRBD1 (5 bases). CDR3 length equals 15 residues. Germline CDR1 and CDR2: SEHNR and FQNEAQ (reference sequence). The V gene lost 6 bases and the J gene lost 1 base, with 15 bases spanning the gap. The CDR3 nucleotides are TGTGCCAGCAGTCACGATGAGGGACGGAACACTGAAGCTTTCTTT. Protein: CASSHDEGRNTEAFF.

This clone appeared a few times. J is TRBJ1-4 and V is TRBV7-3; D is undetermined. The CDR3 has 16 amino acids. The V end was cut by 2 bases, the J end by 3 bases, with 13 bases between. Germline V gives CDR1 SGHTA, CDR2 FQGTGA. CDR3 amino acids: CASSLGRGTANEKLFF. The CDR3 DNA reads as TGTGCCAGCAGCTTAGGCCGAGGAACAGCTAATGAAAAACTGTTTTTT.

The chain couples TRBV29-1 to TRBJ1-1, with TRBD1 matching over 10 bases. The J segment lost 5 bases and the V segment lost 7 bases, leaving 4 bases of the junction unmatched. This CDR3 region has 12 residues. Germline CDR1 and CDR2: SQVTM and ANQGSEA. CDR3 region: CSARQGATEAFF. The CDR3 DNA reads as TGCAGCGCCCGACAGGGGGCAACTGAAGCTTTCTTT.

V is TRBV27 and J is TRBJ2-7; 8 bases are a match to TRBD1. Per the germline V gene, CDR1 is MNHEY and CDR2 is SMNVEV (reference sequence). V was pared by 0 bases and J by 2 bases, with 3 bases of the junction left unmatched. This CDR3 is built from 15 residues. CDR3 residues: CASSLSWDRTYEQYF. CDR3 nucleotide sequence: TGTGCCAGCAGTTTATCTTGGGACAGGACCTACGAGCAGTACTTC.

This clone has more than one count but fewer than ten. The J gene is TRBJ2-2, the V gene TRBV5-6; 9 positions agree with TRBD1. Per germline, CDR1 SGHDT and CDR2 YYEEEE. The CDR3 spans 15 residues. V lost 3 bases and J lost 2; bases outside the gene matches: 2. The CDR3 DNA follows: TGTGCCAGCAGCTCGACAGGGGGTAACACCGGGGAGCTGTTTTTT. This codes for CASSSTGGNTGELFF.

This clone was detected once. CDR3 nucleotide sequence: TGCGCCAGCAGTCGGCCGAGGAGTAGCGGGGCGATCTACGAGCAGTACTTC. Protein: CASSRPRSSGAIYEQYF. This chain uses TRBV23-1 with TRBJ2-7, with TRBD2 identical over 8 bases. TRBV23-1 falls under the ORF class, with uncertain function. The CDR3 loop spans 17 amino acids. V was clipped by 4 bases and J by 3 bases; unmatched bases: 14.

This clone is a singleton in its sample. The genes are TRBV2 and TRBJ2-5; possibly TRBD2 for D (6 bases). Trimming removed 3 bases from V and 1 base from J, with 9 bases in between. The CDR3 covers 14 residues. Germline lookup yields CDR1 SNHLY and CDR2 FYNNEI. The CDR3 is CASSDLSGQETQYF. In DNA form, the CDR3 reads TGTGCCAGCAGTGATCTTAGCGGCCAAGAGACCCAGTACTTC.

The chain is built from TRBV9 and TRBJ1-1; D gene unclear. The CDR3 extends over 13 amino acids. The V end lost 4 bases, the J end lost 5 bases, and 12 bases lay between the germline ends. CDR1 is SGDLS and CDR2 is YYNGEE in the germline V gene. CDR3 in DNA: TGTGCCAGCAGCCCTCCCCACAGTACTGAAGCTTTCTTT. Its protein product is CASSPPHSTEAFF.

The V call is TRBV27, the J call TRBJ1-4; tentatively, D is TRBD1 (6 bases). The CDR3 covers 14 residues. The V end lost 7 bases, the J end lost 3 bases, and 12 bases lay between the germline ends. Per the germline V gene, CDR1 is MNHEY and CDR2 is SMNVEV (reference sequence). The CDR3 DNA follows: TGTGCCAGCAATCCGACAGGTCCTAATGAAAAACTGTTTTTT. It codes for CASNPTGPNEKLFF. Drawing the rest from reference TRBV27 and TRBJ1-4, the complete variable domain is EAQVTQNPRYLITVTGKKLTVTCSQNMNHEYMSWYRQDPGLGLRQIYYSMNVEVTDKGDVPEGYKVSRKEKRNFPLILESPSPNQTSLYFCASNPTGPNEKLFFGSGTQLSVL.

The chain is built from TRBV2 and TRBJ1-6; 10 positions agree with TRBD1. V lost 4 bases, J lost 8 bases, and 8 bases stayed unmatched. CDR3 length equals 16 residues. Germline-derived CDR1 and CDR2 are SNHLY and FYNNEI. The CDR3 protein is CASSATRDRGYSPLHF. For the CDR3, the DNA is TGTGCCAGCAGTGCAACCCGGGACAGGGGTTATTCACCCCTCCACTTT.

The chain couples TRBV6-6 to TRBJ2-3; no firm D call. Germline CDR1 MNHNY, CDR2 SVGAGI (reference sequence). V was shortened by 8 bases and J by 2 bases, with 11 bases between the two germline ends. The CDR3 covers 13 residues. CDR3 in DNA: TGTGCCAGCTCACCGCTTAACACAGATACGCAGTATTTT. Its translation: CASSPLNTDTQYF.

The V and J genes are TRBV10-3 and TRBJ2-2; a possible D gene is TRBD2 (5 bases). V was trimmed by 2 bases and J by 0 bases, leaving 7 bases between them. The CDR3 runs to 15 residues. Germline V gene data show CDR1 as ENHRY and CDR2 as SYGVKD. The CDR3 loop is CAISEEGPNTGELFF. For the CDR3, the DNA is TGTGCCATCAGTGAGGAGGGTCCGAACACCGGGGAGCTGTTTTTT.

The V gene is TRBV9, the J gene TRBJ2-7; D possibly corresponds to TRBD1 (5 bases). Trimming removed 1 base from V and 3 bases from J, with 14 bases in between. Germline V gives CDR1 SGDLS, CDR2 YYNGEE. The CDR3 is 15 amino acids. CDR3 sequence: CASSVREGVSYEQYF. The DNA of the CDR3 is TGTGCCAGCAGCGTACGAGAAGGGGTCAGCTACGAGCAGTACTTC.

The rearrangement links TRBV13 to TRBJ1-5; 8 bases match TRBD1. J lost 6 bases, V lost 3 bases, and 4 bases had no gene match. This CDR3 contains 14 residues. Germline loops: CDR1 PRHDT, CDR2 FYEKMQ (reference sequence). CDR3 amino acids: CASSFGTGLQPQHF. In nucleotides, the CDR3 is TGTGCCAGCAGCTTCGGGACAGGCCTTCAGCCCCAGCATTTT. Complete variable domain (other parts from reference TRBV13 and TRBJ1-5): AAGVIQSPRHLIKEKRETATLKCYPIPRHDTVYWYQQGPGQDPQFLISFYEKMQSDKGSIPDRFSAQQFSDYHSELNMSSLELGDSALYFCASSFGTGLQPQHFGDGTRLSIL.

The CDR3 sequence: CASSELAKSSYNSPLHF. Here the CDR3 DNA reads TGTGCCAGCAGTGAATTGGCCAAGAGCTCCTATAATTCACCCCTCCACTTT. The chain uses TRBV2 and TRBJ1-6; D ambiguous. V gave up 2 bases and J gave up 0 bases, with 11 bases separating them. This CDR3 has 17 residues. Germline V CDR1 and CDR2: SNHLY, FYNNEI.

V usage is TRBV6-9 and J usage is TRBJ2-6; D may be TRBD1 or TRBD2 (6 bases each). The CDR3 totals 15 residues. V lost 5 bases to trimming and J lost 4 bases, with 12 bases between them. The germline gives CDR1 MNHGY, CDR2 SVAAGI. CDR3 sequence reads: CASSEGGTGANVLTF. CDR3 DNA sequence: TGTGCCAGCAGTGAGGGGGGTACCGGGGCCAACGTCCTGACTTTC.

The genes are TRBV30 and TRBJ2-7, with TRBD1 matching over 9 bases. V lost 2 bases, J lost 4 bases, and 6 bases stayed unmatched. Looked up from germline, CDR1 is GTSNPN and CDR2 is SVGIG (reference sequence). There are 14 residues in the CDR3. CDR3 sequence: CAWSKTGGRYEQYF. CDR3 sequence (DNA): TGTGCCTGGAGTAAGACAGGGGGAAGGTACGAGCAGTACTTC.

CDR3 coding DNA: TGCAGTGCAAGGAGCAGGGATGGCTACACCTTC. Protein: CSARSRDGYTF. The V gene is TRBV20-1, the J gene TRBJ1-2, with a weak D call TRBD1 (5 bases). Germline V CDR1 and CDR2: DFQATT, SNEGSKA (reference sequence). The CDR3 sequence is 11 residues long. V was trimmed by 6 bases and J by 6 bases, leaving 11 bases between them.

The V and J genes are TRBV7-8 and TRBJ2-6, with 9 bases identical to TRBD1. The junction had 2 bases not matched to a gene; V was cut back by 2 bases and J by 6 bases. The CDR3 covers 15 residues. Per germline, CDR1 SGHVS and CDR2 FQNEAQ. Written as DNA, the CDR3 is TGTGCCAGCAGCTTATACAGGGGGCAGGCCAACGTCCTGACTTTC. It yields the protein CASSLYRGQANVLTF.

V usage is TRBV4-1 and J usage is TRBJ1-5; 8 bases are a match to TRBD1. The V and J ends lost 0 bases and 5 bases, in that order; junction bases with no gene match: 3. Germline V lookup: CDR1 MGHRA, CDR2 YSYEKL. The length of the CDR3 is 15 residues. The CDR3, as DNA: TGCGCCAGCAGCCAAGAGACAGGGGCTGATCAGCCCCAGCATTTT. Translation gives CASSQETGADQPQHF.